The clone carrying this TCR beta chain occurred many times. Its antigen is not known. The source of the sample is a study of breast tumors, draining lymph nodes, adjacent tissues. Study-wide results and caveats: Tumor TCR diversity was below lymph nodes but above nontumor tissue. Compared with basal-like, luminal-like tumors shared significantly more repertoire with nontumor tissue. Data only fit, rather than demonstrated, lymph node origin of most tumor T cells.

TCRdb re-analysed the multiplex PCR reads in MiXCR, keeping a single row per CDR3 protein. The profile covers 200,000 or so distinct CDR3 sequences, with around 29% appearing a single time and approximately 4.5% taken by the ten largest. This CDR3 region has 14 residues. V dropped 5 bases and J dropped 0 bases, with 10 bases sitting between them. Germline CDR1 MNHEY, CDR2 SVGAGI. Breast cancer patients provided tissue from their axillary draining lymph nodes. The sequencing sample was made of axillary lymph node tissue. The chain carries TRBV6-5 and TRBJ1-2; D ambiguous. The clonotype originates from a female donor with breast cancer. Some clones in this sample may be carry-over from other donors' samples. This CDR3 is CASSKWDSNYGYTF. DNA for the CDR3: TGTGCCAGCAGTAAGTGGGATTCTAACTATGGCTACACCTTC.